This T cell receptor beta chain comes out of a study of cytomegalovirus exposure and HLA in healthy donors (TCRdb year 2017). In the study overall: According to a later analysis, one platform produced both the 110 or so validation repertoires and the 550 to 800 repertoires of the first cohort. High-throughput TCR immunosequencing, statistical association of individual TCRs with disease status, and machine learning were combined to predict cytomegalovirus infection status. Besides the first cohort of more than 650 subjects, a separate validation cohort made up of some 110 different subjects was used. The study aimed to test whether signatures of past pathogen exposure could be identified by cataloging public T cell receptors.

The CDR3 holds 13 amino acids from the cysteine to the phenylalanine. Just the 39-base CDR3 DNA is kept, in frame starting at base 1. The V and J ends are trimmed by 2 bases and 4 bases, leaving 8 bases between them. Reading the germline V gene (reference sequence) gives CDR1 MNHNY and CDR2 SVGAGI. Results the study describes overall, beyond this receptor: All 110 or so repertoires were used to score co-occurrence in the validation cohort in a later analysis, because that analysis had no HLA typing for the cohort. Across donors, most TCR sequences were observed very rarely, whereas some public TCRs were present in many individuals. In vitro tests confirmed that a few of the cytomegalovirus-associated TCR beta chains recognize cytomegalovirus antigens. The classifier was reported to diagnose cytomegalovirus status with high specificity and sensitivity in both the original and validation cohorts. The authors suggested that the approach could potentially be generalized to other disease states and immunological phenotypes. The study gave a list of around 170 TCR beta chains associated with cytomegalovirus. Of the cluster scores, 85% to 95% were above 0 in a later analysis, which found that TCRs clustered in the first cohort also tended to co-occur in the approximately 120 validation repertoires.

Separate from the approximately 700-subject first cohort, the validation cohort of 120 subjects was the group to which the donors belonged. In regard to this clone: This clone's antigen is unknown. Qualities for individual bases were not recorded, and no much larger clone is one base off.

Libraries were constructed by the immunoSEQ multiplex PCR assay. The authors' pipeline ran thus. A statistical classification framework was built to diagnose cytomegalovirus status from the catalog of TCR beta chain sequences. TCRdb's version of the immuneACCESS table is confined to in-frame rearrangements and falls short of the full clone set. An unresolved V gene accounts for under half of the shortfall where checked; the remainder is of unknown origin. V and J calls and clone size follow that table, whereas D and trimming were derived from the DNA. This sample is represented by 110,000 or so clones; around nine tenths of them were singletons. The top ten hold more than 2% of the sample.

The TCR comes from a woman younger than 30 in good health and CMV-seronegative. The receptor chain draws on TRBV6-6 and TRBJ1-1, with the D gene too uncertain to name. Source material: PBMCs. The nucleotide sequence is TGTGCCAGCAGTTACGGCTCGGGCACTGAAGCTTTCTTT. Translated, this gives CASSYGSGTEAFF.